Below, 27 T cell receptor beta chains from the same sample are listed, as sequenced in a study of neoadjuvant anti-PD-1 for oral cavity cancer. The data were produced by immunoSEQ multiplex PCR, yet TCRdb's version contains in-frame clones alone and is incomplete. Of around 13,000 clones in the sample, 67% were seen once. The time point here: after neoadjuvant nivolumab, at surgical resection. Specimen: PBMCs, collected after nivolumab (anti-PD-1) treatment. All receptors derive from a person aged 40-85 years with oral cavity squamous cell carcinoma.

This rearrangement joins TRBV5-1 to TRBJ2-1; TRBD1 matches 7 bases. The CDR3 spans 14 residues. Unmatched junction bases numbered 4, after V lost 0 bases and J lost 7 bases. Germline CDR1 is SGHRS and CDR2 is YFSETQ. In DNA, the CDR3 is TGCGCCAGCAGCTTGGTGACAGGGTGGAATGAGCAGTTCTTC. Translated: CASSLVTGWNEQFF.

This CDR3 is CASSERGSFETQYF. CDR3 coding DNA: TGTGCCAGCAGTGAGCGCGGGAGCTTTGAGACCCAGTACTTC. The chain has TRBV25-1 and TRBJ2-5; 7 positions match TRBD2. V dropped 3 bases and J dropped 5; count of bases not matched to a gene: 6. Looked up from germline, CDR1 is MGHDK and CDR2 is SYGVNS. The CDR3 runs to 14 residues.

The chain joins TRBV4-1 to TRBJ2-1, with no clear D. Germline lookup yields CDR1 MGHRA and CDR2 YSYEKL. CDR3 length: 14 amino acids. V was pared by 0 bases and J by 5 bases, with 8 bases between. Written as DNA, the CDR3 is TGCGCCAGCAGCCAAGACGGACCCAACAATGAGCAGTTCTTC. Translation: CASSQDGPNNEQFF.

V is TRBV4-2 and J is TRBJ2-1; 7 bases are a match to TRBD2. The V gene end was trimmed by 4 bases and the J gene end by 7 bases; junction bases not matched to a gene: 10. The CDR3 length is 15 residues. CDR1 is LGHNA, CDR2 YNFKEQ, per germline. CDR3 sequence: CASSPARGEGNEQFF. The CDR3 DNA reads TGTGCCAGCAGCCCAGCCCGGGGGGAGGGGAATGAGCAGTTCTTC.

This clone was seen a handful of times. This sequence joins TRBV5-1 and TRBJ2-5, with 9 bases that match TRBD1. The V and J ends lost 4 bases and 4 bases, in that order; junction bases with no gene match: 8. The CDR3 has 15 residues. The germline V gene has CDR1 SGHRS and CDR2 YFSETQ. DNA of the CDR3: TGCGCCAGCAGCCACCGGGACAGGGACCCAGAGACCCAGTACTTC. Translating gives CASSHRDRDPETQYF.

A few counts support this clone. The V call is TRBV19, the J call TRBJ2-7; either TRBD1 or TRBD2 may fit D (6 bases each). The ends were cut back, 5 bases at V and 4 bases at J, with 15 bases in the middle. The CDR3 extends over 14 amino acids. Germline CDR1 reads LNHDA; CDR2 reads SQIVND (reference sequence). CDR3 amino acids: CASSSGPGAYEQYF. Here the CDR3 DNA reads TGTGCCAGTAGTTCGGGTCCGGGGGCATACGAGCAGTACTTC.

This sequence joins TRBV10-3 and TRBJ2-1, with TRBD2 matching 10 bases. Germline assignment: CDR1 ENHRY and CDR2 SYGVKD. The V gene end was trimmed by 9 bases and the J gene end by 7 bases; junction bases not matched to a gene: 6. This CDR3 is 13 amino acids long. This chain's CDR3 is CAIKAGGPNEQFF. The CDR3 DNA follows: TGTGCCATAAAAGCGGGAGGGCCAAATGAGCAGTTCTTC.

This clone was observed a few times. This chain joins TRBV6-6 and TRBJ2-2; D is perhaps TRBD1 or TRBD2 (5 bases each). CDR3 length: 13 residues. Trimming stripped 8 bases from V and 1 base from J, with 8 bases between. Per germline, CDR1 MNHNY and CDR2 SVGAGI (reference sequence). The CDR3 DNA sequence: TGTGCCAGCGAGGGGCGGAACACCGGGGAGCTGTTTTTT. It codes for CASEGRNTGELFF.

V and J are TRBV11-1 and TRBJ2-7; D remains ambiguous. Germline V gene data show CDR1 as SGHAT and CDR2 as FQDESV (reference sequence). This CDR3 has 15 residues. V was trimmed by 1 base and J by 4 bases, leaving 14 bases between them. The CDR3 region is CASSLDQLGKYEQYF. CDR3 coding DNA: TGTGCCAGCAGCTTAGATCAACTTGGGAAGTACGAGCAGTACTTC.

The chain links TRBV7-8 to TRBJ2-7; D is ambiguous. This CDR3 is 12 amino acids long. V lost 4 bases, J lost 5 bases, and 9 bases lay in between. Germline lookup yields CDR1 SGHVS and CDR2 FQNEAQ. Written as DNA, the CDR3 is TGTGCCAGCAGCTGGGGTGGGAACGAGCAGTACTTC. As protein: CASSWGGNEQYF.

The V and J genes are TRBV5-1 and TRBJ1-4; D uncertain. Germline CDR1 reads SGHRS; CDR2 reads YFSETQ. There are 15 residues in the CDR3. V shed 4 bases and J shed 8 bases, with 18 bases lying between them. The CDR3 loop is CASSPDLGMKEKLFF. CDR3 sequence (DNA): TGCGCCAGCAGCCCGGACCTGGGAATGAAGGAAAAACTGTTTTTT.

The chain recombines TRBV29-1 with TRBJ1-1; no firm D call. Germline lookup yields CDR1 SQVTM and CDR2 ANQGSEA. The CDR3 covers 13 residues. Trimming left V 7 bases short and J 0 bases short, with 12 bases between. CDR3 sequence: CSANPGMNTEAFF. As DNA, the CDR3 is TGCAGCGCAAATCCTGGGATGAACACTGAAGCTTTCTTT.

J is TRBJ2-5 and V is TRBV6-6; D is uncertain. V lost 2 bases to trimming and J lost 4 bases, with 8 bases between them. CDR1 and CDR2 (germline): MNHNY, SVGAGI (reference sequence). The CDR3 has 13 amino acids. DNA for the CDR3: TGTGCCAGCAGTTACCTGGATAGAGAGACCCAGTACTTC. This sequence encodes CASSYLDRETQYF.

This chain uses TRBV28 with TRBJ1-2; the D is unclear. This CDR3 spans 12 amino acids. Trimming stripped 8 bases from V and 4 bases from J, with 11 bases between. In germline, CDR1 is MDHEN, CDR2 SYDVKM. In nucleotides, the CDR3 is TGTGCCAGCGACGACGGCAGCTATGGCTACACCTTC. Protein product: CASDDGSYGYTF.

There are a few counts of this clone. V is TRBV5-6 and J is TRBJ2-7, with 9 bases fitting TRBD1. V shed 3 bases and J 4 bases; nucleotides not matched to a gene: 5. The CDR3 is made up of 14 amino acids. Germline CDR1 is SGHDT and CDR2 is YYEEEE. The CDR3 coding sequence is TGTGCCAGCAGCTCGCCGGGACAGGGATACGAGCAGTACTTC. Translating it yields CASSSPGQGYEQYF.

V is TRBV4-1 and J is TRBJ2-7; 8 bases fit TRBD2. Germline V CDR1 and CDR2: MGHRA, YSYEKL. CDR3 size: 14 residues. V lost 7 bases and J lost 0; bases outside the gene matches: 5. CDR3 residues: CASTPGTSSYEQYF. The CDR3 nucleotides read TGCGCCAGCACCCCCGGGACTAGCTCCTACGAGCAGTACTTC.

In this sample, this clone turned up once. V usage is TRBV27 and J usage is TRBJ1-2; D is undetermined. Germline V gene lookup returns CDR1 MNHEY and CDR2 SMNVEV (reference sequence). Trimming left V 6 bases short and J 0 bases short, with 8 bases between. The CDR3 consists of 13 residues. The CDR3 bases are TGTGCCAGCAGCTCACCTCCTAACTATGGCTACACCTTC. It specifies CASSSPPNYGYTF.

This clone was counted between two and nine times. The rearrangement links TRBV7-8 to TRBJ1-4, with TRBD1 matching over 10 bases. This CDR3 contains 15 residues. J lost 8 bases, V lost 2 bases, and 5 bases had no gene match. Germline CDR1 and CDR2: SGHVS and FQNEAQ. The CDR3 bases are TGTGCCAGCAGCTTAAGACAGGGGGCGGGGGAAAAACTGTTTTTT. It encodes CASSLRQGAGEKLFF. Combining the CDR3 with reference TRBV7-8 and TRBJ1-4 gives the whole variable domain GAGVSQSPRYKVAKRGQDVALRCDPISGHVSLFWYQQALGQGPEFLTYFQNEAQLDKSGLPSDRFFAERPEGSVSTLKIQRTQQEDSAVYLCASSLRQGAGEKLFFGSGTQLSVL.

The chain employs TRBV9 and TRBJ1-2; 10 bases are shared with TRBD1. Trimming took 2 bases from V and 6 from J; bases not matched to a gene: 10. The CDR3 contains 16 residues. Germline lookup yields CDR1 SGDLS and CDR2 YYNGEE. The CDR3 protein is CASSVEPGQGHNGYTF. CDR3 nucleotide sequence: TGTGCCAGCAGCGTCGAGCCGGGACAGGGGCATAATGGCTACACCTTC.

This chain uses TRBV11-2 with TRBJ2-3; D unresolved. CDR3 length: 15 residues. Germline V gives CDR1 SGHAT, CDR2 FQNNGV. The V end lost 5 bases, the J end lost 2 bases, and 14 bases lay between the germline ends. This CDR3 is CASSPQSASTDTQYF. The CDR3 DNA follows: TGTGCCAGCAGCCCCCAGAGTGCCTCCACAGATACGCAGTATTTT.

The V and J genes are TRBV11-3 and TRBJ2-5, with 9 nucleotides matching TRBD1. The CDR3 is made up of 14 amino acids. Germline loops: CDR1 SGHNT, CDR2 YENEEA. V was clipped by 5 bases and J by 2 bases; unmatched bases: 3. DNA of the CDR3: TGTGCCAGCAGCACACAGGGGGCACAAGAGACCCAGTACTTC. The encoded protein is CASSTQGAQETQYF.

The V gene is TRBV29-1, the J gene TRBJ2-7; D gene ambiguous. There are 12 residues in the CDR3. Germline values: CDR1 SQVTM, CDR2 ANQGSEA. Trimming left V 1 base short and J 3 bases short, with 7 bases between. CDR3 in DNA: TGCAGCGTTGAAGCGGCTGACTACGAGCAGTACTTC. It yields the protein CSVEAADYEQYF.

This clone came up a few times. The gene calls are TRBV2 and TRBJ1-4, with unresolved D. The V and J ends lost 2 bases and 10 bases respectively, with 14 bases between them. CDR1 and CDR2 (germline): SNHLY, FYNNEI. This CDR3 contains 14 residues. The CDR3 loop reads CASSERAQVGKLFF. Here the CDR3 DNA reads TGTGCCAGCAGTGAACGGGCCCAAGTGGGAAAACTGTTTTTT. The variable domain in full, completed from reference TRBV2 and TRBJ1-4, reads EPEVTQTPSHQVTQMGQEVILRCVPISNHLYFYWYRQILGQKVEFLVSFYNNEISEKSEIFDDQFSVERPDGSNFTLKIRSTKLEDSAMYFCASSERAQVGKLFFGSGTQLSVL.

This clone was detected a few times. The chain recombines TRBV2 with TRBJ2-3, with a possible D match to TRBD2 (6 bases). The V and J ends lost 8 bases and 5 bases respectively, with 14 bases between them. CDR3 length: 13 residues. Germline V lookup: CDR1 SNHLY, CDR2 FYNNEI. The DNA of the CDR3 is TGTGCCAGCCTTAGACTAGGAAGAGATACGCAGTATTTT. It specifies CASLRLGRDTQYF.

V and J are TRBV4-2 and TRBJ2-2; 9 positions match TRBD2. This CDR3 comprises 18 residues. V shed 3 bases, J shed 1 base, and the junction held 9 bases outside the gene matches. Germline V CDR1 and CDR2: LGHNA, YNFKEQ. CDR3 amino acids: CASSQADIAGENTGELFF. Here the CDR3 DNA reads TGTGCCAGCAGCCAGGCTGACATAGCGGGGGAGAACACCGGGGAGCTGTTTTTT.

CDR3 loop: CASSFSAADTQYF. The CDR3 DNA sequence: TGTGCCAGCAGTTTTAGCGCCGCAGATACGCAGTATTTT. The chain employs TRBV27 and TRBJ2-3; D is perhaps TRBD2 (5 bases). V lost 3 bases and J lost 4, with 8 bases in between. The CDR3 spans 13 residues. Germline V gene data show CDR1 as MNHEY and CDR2 as SMNVEV (reference sequence).

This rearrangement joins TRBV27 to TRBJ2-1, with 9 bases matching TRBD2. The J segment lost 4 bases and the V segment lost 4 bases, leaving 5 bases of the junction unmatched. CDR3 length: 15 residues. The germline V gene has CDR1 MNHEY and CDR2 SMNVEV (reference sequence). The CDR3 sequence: CASSSSGIGYNEQFF. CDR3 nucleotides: TGTGCCAGCAGTTCTAGCGGGATCGGGTACAATGAGCAGTTCTTC.